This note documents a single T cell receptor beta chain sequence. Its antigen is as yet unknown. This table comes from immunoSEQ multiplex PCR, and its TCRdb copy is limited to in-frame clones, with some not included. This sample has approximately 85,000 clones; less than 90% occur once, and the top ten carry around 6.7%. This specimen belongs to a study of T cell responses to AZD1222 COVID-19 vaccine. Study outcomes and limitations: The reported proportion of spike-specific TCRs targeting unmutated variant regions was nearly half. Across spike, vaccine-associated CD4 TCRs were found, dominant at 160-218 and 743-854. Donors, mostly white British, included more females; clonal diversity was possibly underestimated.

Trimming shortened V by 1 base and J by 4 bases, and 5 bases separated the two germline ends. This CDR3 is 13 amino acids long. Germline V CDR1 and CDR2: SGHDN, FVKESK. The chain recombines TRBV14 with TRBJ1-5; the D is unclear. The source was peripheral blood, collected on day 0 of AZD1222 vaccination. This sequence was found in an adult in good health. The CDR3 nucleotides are TGTGCCAGCAGCCAAGGGTTTAATCAGCCCCAGCATTTT. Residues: CASSQGFNQPQHF.